A selection of T cell receptor beta chains follows, all from one sample in a study of blood T cell repertoires in COVID-19. This table comes from immunoSEQ multiplex PCR, and its TCRdb copy is limited to in-frame clones, with some not included. Here the sample spans about 150,000 clones, roughly 80% being singletons. Sequenced sample: peripheral blood. The receptors shown here come from a woman of 80 years or more with acute or convalescent COVID-19. Each CDR3 is given with its conserved first and last residue. D genes are given only for firm matches. Clone sizes are given selectively: once, few, many, or a class where the clone is expanded.

>TRBJ1-2|TRBD1|14|-|TRBV6-5
TGTGCCAGCAGCGAGACCACAGGGGGCTATGGCTACACCTTC
CASSETTGGYGYTF
>TRBJ1-5|TRBD1|13|-|TRBV7-2
TGTGCCAGCAGTTTACAGGGGCGGCAGCCCCAGCATTTT
CASSLQGRQPQHF
>TRBJ2-3|TRBD2|16|-|TRBV9
TGTGCCAGCAGCGGCCTAGCGGGGTTTAGCACAGATACGCAGTATTTT
CASSGLAGFSTDTQYF
>TRBJ2-5|-|15|few|TRBV20-1
TGCAGTGCTAGTCTGACCGGGACACAGCAAGAGACCCAGTACTTC
CSASLTGTQQETQYF
>TRBJ2-1|TRBD1|15|-|TRBV29-1
TGCAGCGTGCCCGGGACAGAGAGCTCCTACAATGAGCAGTTCTTC
CSVPGTESSYNEQFF
>TRBJ1-4|TRBD1|11|-|TRBV5-6
TGTGCCAGCAGCAGGACAGGGACCGAGTTTTTT
CASSRTGTEFF
>TRBJ1-5|TRBD1|13|-|TRBV2
TGTGCCAGCAGTGATGGACAGGGCCAGCCCCAGCATTTT
CASSDGQGQPQHF
>TRBJ2-1|-|14|few|TRBV7-3
TGTGCCAGCAGCTTAGGAGTTGAGGGCAATGAGCAGTTCTTC
CASSLGVEGNEQFF
>TRBJ1-2|TRBD1|17|few|TRBV5-4
TGTGCCAGCAGCCCCGTCGTTGGGACAGGGGGCGACTATGGCTACACCTTC
CASSPVVGTGGDYGYTF
>TRBJ1-1|-|14|-|TRBV5-1
TGCGCCAGCAGCTTGGACGGGTTGAACACTGAAGCTTTCTTT
CASSLDGLNTEAFF
>TRBJ1-2|TRBD1|14|-|TRBV18
TGTGCCAGCTCACCACCGACAGGGTCGCAGGGCTACACCTTC
CASSPPTGSQGYTF
>TRBJ2-7|TRBD1|15|-|TRBV5-6
TGTGCCAGCAGGCGCATAGTACAGGGGGCGAGGGAGCAGTACTTC
CASRRIVQGAREQYF